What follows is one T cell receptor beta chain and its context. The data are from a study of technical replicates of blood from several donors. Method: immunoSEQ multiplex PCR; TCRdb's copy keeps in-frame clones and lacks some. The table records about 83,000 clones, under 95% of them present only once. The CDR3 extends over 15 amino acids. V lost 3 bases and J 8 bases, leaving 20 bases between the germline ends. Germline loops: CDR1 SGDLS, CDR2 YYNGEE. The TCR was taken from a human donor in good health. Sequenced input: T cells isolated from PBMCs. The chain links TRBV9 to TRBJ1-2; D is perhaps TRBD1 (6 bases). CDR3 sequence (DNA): TGTGCCAGCAGCGCCTTGGGGGGGGGCAACTTAGGCTACACCTTC. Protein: CASSALGGGNLGYTF.